This T cell receptor beta chain was observed in a study of T cell changes during pregnancy in multiple sclerosis. CDR1 LNHDA and CDR2 SQIVND come from the germline V gene (reference sequence). The CDR3 extends over 13 amino acids. With V trimmed by 5 bases and J by 8 bases, 6 bases remained unmatched. Method: immunoSEQ multiplex PCR; TCRdb's copy keeps in-frame clones and lacks some. The table lists 65,000 to 85,000 clones, just over 90% of them singletons. The receptor comes from a female donor with multiple sclerosis, enrolled in a pregnancy study. This sample comprised peripheral blood, obtained in the third trimester of pregnancy. The genes are TRBV19 and TRBJ1-2; TRBD1 matches 9 bases. The CDR3 reads CASSLQGAQGYTF. The CDR3 DNA sequence: TGTGCCAGTAGTTTACAGGGGGCGCAGGGCTACACCTTC. Complete variable domain (other parts from reference TRBV19 and TRBJ1-2): DGGITQSPKYLFRKEGQNVTLSCEQNLNHDAMYWYRQDPGQGLRLIYYSQIVNDFQKGDIAEGYSVSREKKESFPLTVTSAQKNPTAFYLCASSLQGAQGYTFGSGTRLTVV.